This TCR beta chain was sequenced for a study of CXCR3-negative and CXCR3-positive naive CD8 T cells. Study-wide results and caveats: In cryopreserved cells, CXCR3 expression partially decreased, and fresh PBMCs were used in most assays. Researchers reported similar TRBV-TRBJ usage in naive CXCR3-negative and CXCR3-positive cells, though memory differed. CXCR3-positive naive cells had TRB CDR3s that were more hydrophobic than CXCR3-negative naive cells had.

Naive cells were sorted as CD45RO-, CCR7+, CD27+ and CD95-. The CDR3 extends over 16 amino acids. Germline V gene lookup returns CDR1 SGHDN and CDR2 FVKESK. Comments on this clonotype: Its cognate antigen is unknown.

The TRB libraries of cDNA were built by UMI-labeled 5' RACE. TCRdb reprocessed the 5' RACE reads; each CDR3 protein has one entry and no DNA is given. The sample table sets out more than 40,000 distinct CDR3 sequences. Sequencing used naive CXCR3- CD8+ T cells from blood. Regarding subset: CD45RO-CCR7+CD27+CD95- naive CD8+ T cells lacking CXCR3 (TNR3-). This sequence originates from a human donor in good health. Some clones in this sample may be carry-over from other donors' samples. The V gene is TRBV14, the J gene TRBJ2-1; TCRdb's assignment of TRBD2 cannot be checked, as there is no DNA. This chain's CDR3 is CASSSLVAGGSGEQFF.